The next 8 T cell receptor beta chains were all read from a single sample in a study of cytomegalovirus exposure and HLA in healthy donors. Primers: 60 Vbeta forward and 13 Jbeta reverse. The table came from immunoSEQ multiplex PCR; TCRdb's copy has only in-frame clones and leaves some out. The sample includes over 150,000 clones, over 65% of them seen just once. Sequenced sample: PBMCs. The receptors come from a young woman in good health and CMV-seropositive.

This clone has just a few counts. The chain employs TRBV25-1 and TRBJ1-2, with 10 bases identical to TRBD1. V gave up 8 bases and J gave up 8 bases; unmatched junction bases: 8. The V gene's germline CDR1 is MGHDK and CDR2 SYGVNS. CDR3 length: 13 residues. The CDR3 coding sequence is TGTGCCAGCCGCCCGGGACAGGGGTTCGGCTACACCTTC. It specifies CASRPGQGFGYTF.

V usage is TRBV19 and J usage is TRBJ2-1; TRBD2 matches 7 bases. Per the germline V gene, CDR1 is LNHDA and CDR2 is SQIVND (reference sequence). V lost 6 bases to trimming and J lost 7 bases; unmatched junction nucleotides: 15. The CDR3 extends over 16 amino acids. In DNA form, the CDR3 reads TGTGCCAGTAGCCCCCCTATGGCGGGAGAATGGAATGAGCAGTTCTTC. Encoded protein: CASSPPMAGEWNEQFF.

This chain joins TRBV28 and TRBJ1-2; a weak D match, TRBD1 (6 bases). Germline-derived CDR1 and CDR2 are MDHEN and SYDVKM. This CDR3 is built from 14 residues. Trimming removed 10 bases from V and 8 bases from J, with 23 bases in between. CDR3 DNA sequence: TGTGCCACTGACAGGCAGGCCTTAACGGAGGGCTACACCTTC. This sequence encodes CATDRQALTEGYTF.

The chain recombines TRBV5-6 with TRBJ1-5, with TRBD1 as a possible D gene (6 bases). Trimming took 4 bases from V and 4 from J, leaving 12 bases between them. CDR1 is SGHDT, CDR2 YYEEEE, per germline. This CDR3 is built from 14 residues. CDR3 in DNA: TGTGCCAGCAGCCCTTCCCAGGGGAATCAGCCCCAGCATTTT. Translation gives CASSPSQGNQPQHF.

The chain recombines TRBV5-1 with TRBJ1-4; 7 positions agree with TRBD1. The CDR3 is 20 amino acids. Trimming cost V 7 bases and J 5 bases; bases outside gene matches: 26. Germline V gene data show CDR1 as SGHRS and CDR2 as YFSETQ. CDR3 DNA: TGCGCCAGCCGGCCCCCAGGGACAGCTAAAGGTGGGGCCTTAAATGAAAAACTGTTTTTT. Translation: CASRPPGTAKGGALNEKLFF.

In its sample, this clone was seen once. This chain connects TRBV18 to TRBJ2-7; TRBD2 aligns across 7 bases. The V and J ends lost 2 bases and 6 bases, in that order; junction bases with no gene match: 4. The CDR3 length is 13 residues. Germline CDR1 reads KGHSH; CDR2 reads LQKENI. The DNA for the CDR3 is TGTGCCAGCTCACCAAACCCTAGCGGCGAGCAGTACTTC. Residues: CASSPNPSGEQYF.

This clone was detected only once. V gene TRBV30 combines with J gene TRBJ2-1; a weak D match, TRBD2 (6 bases). CDR1 and CDR2 (germline): GTSNPN, SVGIG (reference sequence). The CDR3 extends over 17 amino acids. Between the trimmed V and J ends, which lost 0 bases and 5 bases, there was a span of 20 bases. CDR3 sequence (DNA): TGTGCCTGGAGTGTAGGGGCCCGAGCGACTAGAGACAATGAGCAGTTCTTC. Protein product: CAWSVGARATRDNEQFF.

The V and J genes are TRBV19 and TRBJ1-5; tentatively, D is TRBD1 (6 bases). Germline lookup yields CDR1 LNHDA and CDR2 SQIVND (reference sequence). Trimming removed 5 bases at V and 2 bases at J, with 16 bases between. The CDR3 extends over 16 amino acids. The CDR3 bases are TGTGCCAGTAGTCAGGCAGGGGCCGGGGGCAATCAGCCCCAGCATTTT. Its protein is CASSQAGAGGNQPQHF.